This TCR beta chain was captured by sequencing in a study of blood T cell repertoires in COVID-19. This clone has more than one count but fewer than ten. Germline lookup yields CDR1 LNHDA and CDR2 SQIVND (reference sequence). V was shortened by 6 bases and J by 3 bases, with 8 bases between the two germline ends. The CDR3 contains 12 residues. Assay: immunoSEQ multiplex PCR; the TCRdb copy retains only in-frame clones and omits some. Altogether some 210,000 clones are present, roughly four fifths being singletons, with the ten largest covering about a tenth. The chain combines TRBV19 with TRBJ1-1; tentatively, D is TRBD1 (6 bases). Input material: PBMCs or T cells enriched from blood (not recorded which). The clonotype was recovered from a man between 35 and 55 years old who had recovered from COVID-19. The CDR3 spells CASREGDTEAFF. CDR3 in DNA: TGTGCCAGTAGAGAGGGGGACACTGAAGCTTTCTTT.